This T cell receptor beta chain stems from a study of blood T cells in healthy people across ages. A second PCR, run for about 6 to 11 cycles, used a sample-barcoded 5' primer plus a J-beta primer mix. TCRdb reprocessed the 5' RACE reads via MiXCR and lists one record per CDR3 protein. The repertoire holds roughly 800,000 distinct CDR3 sequences, with 55% to 70% as singletons. Trimming left V 6 bases short and J 4 bases short, with 11 bases between. Germline V CDR1 and CDR2: MRHNA, SNTAGT. The CDR3 runs to 13 residues. This clonotype was seen more than once but under ten times. The antigen remains undetermined. Study findings and constraints: Higher diversity, along with more naive CD4+ cells, distinguished long-lived donors from aged donors. Considered underestimates were the diversity estimates obtained from one million T cells. It was not known whether donors were CMV positive (a possible confounder of expanded clonotype changes).

This chain links TRBV6-4 with TRBJ2-3; unclear D gene. This clonotype was obtained from a man aged 25-45 years in good health. The sequencing sample was made of blood. This CDR3 reads CASRPPGADTQYF. The DNA of the CDR3 is TGTGCCAGCAGACCCCCTGGGGCAGATACGCAGTATTTT.